The 5 T cell receptor beta chains given below trace back to one sample, sequenced in a study of T cell repertoires in cytomegalovirus infection (dated by TCRdb to the late 2010s). According to the study, the label for this sample's treatment or condition signals: in vitro stimulation with specific CMV peptide epitopes to enrich CMV-specific T cells. The instrument given in TCRdb is Illumina HiSeq 1500. The public reads were quality trimmed at Q25 with fastp and then assembled into clones with MiXCR by TCRdb, keeping productive beta chains. One record per CDR3 amino acid sequence lists the most common genes and DNA. The sample table holds 230,000 or so distinct CDR3 sequences, of which approximately 38% were seen once. The top ten clonotypes cover 59% of the sample. Their recognized antigens are unknown. Sequencing used CD8+ T cells from cultured PBMCs, obtained from culture after CMV antigen stimulation. The source of these receptors is a human donor in good health (CMV status not recorded). Some clones in this sample may be carry-over from other donors' samples.

This clonotype was picked up a small number of times. The chain uses TRBV12-3 or TRBV12-4 and TRBJ2-1, with 8 positions matching TRBD2. The CDR3 totals 14 residues. The V segment lost 8 bases and the J segment 1 base; nucleotides outside the gene matches: 4. Written as DNA, the CDR3 is TGTGCCAGCGACTCGGGAGGGTCCTACAATGAGCAGTTCTTC. It encodes CASDSGGSYNEQFF.

Many counts were recorded for this clonotype. V gene TRBV7-2 combines with J gene TRBJ2-7; D is possibly TRBD2 (5 bases). Germline V gene sequence: CDR1 SGHTA, CDR2 FQGNSA. Trimming took 5 bases from V and 4 from J, leaving 9 bases between them. This CDR3 contains 12 residues. CDR3 sequence: CASSPRGYEQYF. For the CDR3, the DNA is TGTGCCAGCAGCCCTCGAGGGTACGAGCAGTACTTC.

V gene TRBV7-8 combines with J gene TRBJ1-5, with a weak D call TRBD1 (6 bases). Looked up from germline, CDR1 is SGHVS and CDR2 is FQNEAQ. CDR3 length: 14 amino acids. The ends were cut back, 5 bases at V and 6 bases at J, with 14 bases in the middle. In nucleotides, the CDR3 is TGTGCCAGCAGCAGCAGGGGCCGTAGTCAGCCCCAGCATTTT. Protein product: CASSSRGRSQPQHF. Based on the CDR3 plus reference TRBV7-8 and TRBJ1-5, the full variable domain is GAGVSQSPRYKVAKRGQDVALRCDPISGHVSLFWYQQALGQGPEFLTYFQNEAQLDKSGLPSDRFFAERPEGSVSTLKIQRTQQEDSAVYLCASSSRGRSQPQHFGDGTRLSIL.

This clonotype was counted between two and nine times. The chain joins TRBV2 to TRBJ1-5; 12 nucleotides line up with TRBD1. Germline assignment: CDR1 SNHLY and CDR2 FYNNEI. This CDR3 has 14 amino acids. J gave up 4 bases and V 6 bases, and 1 base lay outside the gene matches. CDR3 sequence: CASRGQGANQPQHF. The CDR3 bases are TGTGCCAGCAGGGGACAGGGGGCAAATCAGCCCCAGCATTTT.

The rearrangement joins TRBV28 to TRBJ2-7; 9 bases line up with TRBD1. Germline-derived CDR1 and CDR2 are MDHEN and SYDVKM. V lost 7 bases, J lost 5 bases, and 9 bases stayed unmatched. The CDR3 loop spans 14 amino acids. In nucleotides, the CDR3 is TGTGCCAGCACACCCACAGGGGGCTACGACGAGCAGTACTTC. Protein product: CASTPTGGYDEQYF.